Described below is a single T cell receptor (beta chain) sequence and its context. Its antigen is unidentified. These data belong to a study of OX40 agonist ivuxolimab in advanced cancers. Study-level information: With ivuxolimab, an agonistic anti-OX40 (CD134) antibody, patients were treated. Study-wide results and caveats: Among patients with partial responses at 0.1-3.0 mg/kg, clonal expansion was among the lowest. Clones of CD4+ and CD8+ blood T cells grew by week 6 at doses of 0.1 to 3.0 mg/kg.

Germline V lookup: CDR1 MNHNS, CDR2 SASEGT. CDR3 size: 11 residues. Sequenced by immunoSEQ multiplex PCR; TCRdb stores in-frame clones only, minus some. The sample records roughly 13,000 clones, 77% being singletons. The gene calls are TRBV6-1 and TRBJ1-5; no reliable D call. The sample consisted of CD4+ or CD8+ T cells sorted from blood, taken in a trial of the OX40 agonist ivuxolimab. The source of this sequence is an adult with an advanced solid tumor such as melanoma, head and neck, liver or kidney cancer. CDR3 nucleotides: TGTGCTACCGGGATGACTCAGCCCCAGCATTTT. This gives the protein CATGMTQPQHF.